Sequencing of this T cell receptor (beta chain) was carried out in a study of chemoradiotherapy in HPV16-positive cancers. Study-wide results and caveats: Non-HPV-specific T cells did not expand in tumors during treatment, whereas candidate HPV-specific clones and E7-related motifs did.

About this clone: Its antigen is unknown.

Sequencing used immunoSEQ multiplex PCR; TCRdb keeps in-frame clones, though not all of them. The table has 5,000 to 7,000 clones, about three quarters seen once; the top ten hold roughly 9.7%. This CDR3 comprises 16 residues. The germline V and J ends were trimmed by 0 bases and 3 bases, with 11 bases remaining between them. Germline CDR1 MNHEY, CDR2 SVGAGI. The sequence was obtained from a human donor with HPV-associated anogenital cancer. This sample was gathered from a patient who underwent chemoradiotherapy. The V call is TRBV6-5, the J call TRBJ1-4; no clear D. The CDR3, as DNA: TGTGCCAGCAGTTACTCTTACGGGAGATCTAATGAAAAACTGTTTTTT. It encodes CASSYSYGRSNEKLFF.